This T cell receptor beta chain was captured by sequencing in a study of regulatory T cells in long-lasting Graves disease. Time point here: persistent/refractory GD, antithyroid drugs over 5 years with positive TRAb. RNA extracted from PBMCs served as the sequencing template. From an endocrinology department in Xi'an, China, came the patients. This clonotype was seen a handful of times. Antigen: not known. With iRepertoire HTBI primers and Arm-PCR of CDR3 regions, TCR beta libraries were built. TCRdb ran MiXCR on the multiplex PCR reads and lists one entry per CDR3 protein. The table lists hundreds of thousands of distinct CDR3 sequences, over 20% of them singletons. Study results and limitations: A greater number of public clonotypes (approximately 2,500) was shared by persistent patients than by new patients (about 990).

This CDR3 is 14 amino acids long. In germline, CDR1 is DFQATT, CDR2 SNEGSKA (reference sequence). The V call is TRBV20-1, the J call TRBJ2-2; D possibly matches TRBD1 or TRBD2 (6 bases each). The TCR sequence derives from a female donor with Graves disease. The sample consisted of peripheral blood mononuclear cells (PBMCs), taken when the disease was refractory, from a patient treated with antithyroid drugs. The CDR3, as DNA: TGCAGCACATGGGGGCGGGAAAGGGGCGGGGAGCTGTTTTTT. It codes for CSTWGRERGGELFF.